This T cell receptor (beta chain) derives from a study of T-cell reconstitution after alpha-beta-depleted transplantation in children. Study findings and constraints: In patients about two months after transplant, alpha-beta T cells reportedly arose from several hundred expanded graft clones.

Unique molecular identifiers were incorporated into the prepared TCRbeta library. TCRdb re-derived calls from the PCR reads in MiXCR, one entry per CDR3 protein. The sample contains 77,000 or so distinct CDR3 sequences, 15% to 20% of which appear only once. This clonotype was detected only a few times. What it binds is unknown. Germline V gives CDR1 SGHVT, CDR2 SQSDAQ. This CDR3 has 19 residues. J gave up 3 bases and V 5 bases, and 17 bases lay outside the gene matches. This clonotype was sampled from a male patient aged 2 to 9 who had a stem cell transplant for acute lymphoblastic leukemia, so the T cells may come from the graft donor. V usage is TRBV7-4 and J usage is TRBJ2-2, with 8 bases aligning to TRBD2. The sequencing here drew on PBMCs, mostly from graft donor cells, taken 360 days after TCRalphabeta/CD19-depleted stem cell transplant. The CDR3 sequence: CASSLVCPHGRADTGELFF. CDR3 sequence (DNA): TGTGCCAGCAGCCTAGTTTGCCCTCACGGGAGGGCGGACACCGGGGAGCTGTTTTTT.